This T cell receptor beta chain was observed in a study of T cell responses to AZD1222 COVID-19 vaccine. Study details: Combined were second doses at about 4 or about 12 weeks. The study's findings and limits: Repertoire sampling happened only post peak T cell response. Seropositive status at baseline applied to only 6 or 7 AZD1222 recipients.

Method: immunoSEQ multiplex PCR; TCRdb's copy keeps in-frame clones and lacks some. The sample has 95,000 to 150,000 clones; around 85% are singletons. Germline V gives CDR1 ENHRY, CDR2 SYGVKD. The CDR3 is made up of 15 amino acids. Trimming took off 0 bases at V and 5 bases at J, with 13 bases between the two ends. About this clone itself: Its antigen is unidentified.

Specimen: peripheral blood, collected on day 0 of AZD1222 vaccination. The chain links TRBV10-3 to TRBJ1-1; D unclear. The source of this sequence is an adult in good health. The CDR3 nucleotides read TGTGCCATCAGTGAGTCGGGAGGAGGGTGGACTGAAGCTTTCTTT. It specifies CAISESGGGWTEAFF.